The present entry profiles one T cell receptor (beta chain) with its context. The data derive from a study of response to subunit inactivated influenza vaccine. TCRdb ran MiXCR on the RT-PCR reads and lists one entry per CDR3 protein. The repertoire holds hundreds of thousands of distinct CDR3 sequences, with 11% as singletons. The CDR3 sequence is 12 residues long. CDR1 and CDR2 (germline): DFQATT, SNEGSKA (reference sequence). These same data were also listed under a study on T cells expressing NK-cell markers. Per that study: Making the TCR beta cDNA relied on 5'RACE template switching with UMIs. The authors sequenced eight donors, of whom seven were HCMV-seropositive and one was seronegative. Several donors likewise had their CD3+CD56-NKG2C+ fraction led by these clonotypes.

The chain is built from TRBV20-1 and TRBJ1-1, with D maybe TRBD1 (5 bases). This clonotype was obtained from a man aged 45-65 years who received an inactivated influenza vaccine. Sequencing was performed on PBMCs from blood, taken on the day of vaccination. This CDR3 reads CMGRTMNTEAFF. CDR3 in DNA: TGCATGGGACGGACCATGAACACTGAAGCTTTCTTT.